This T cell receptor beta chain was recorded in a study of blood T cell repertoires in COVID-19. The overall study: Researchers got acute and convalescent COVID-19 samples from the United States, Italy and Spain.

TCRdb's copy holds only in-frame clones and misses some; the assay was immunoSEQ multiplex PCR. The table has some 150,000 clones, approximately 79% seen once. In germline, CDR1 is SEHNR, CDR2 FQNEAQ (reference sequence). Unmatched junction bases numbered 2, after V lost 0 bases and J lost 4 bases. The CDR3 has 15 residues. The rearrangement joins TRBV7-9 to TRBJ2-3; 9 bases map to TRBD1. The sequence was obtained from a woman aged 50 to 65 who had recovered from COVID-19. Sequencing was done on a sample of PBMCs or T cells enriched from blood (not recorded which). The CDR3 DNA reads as TGTGCCAGCAGCTTAGCGGGGGACAGGGCAGATACGCAGTATTTT. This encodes CASSLAGDRADTQYF.